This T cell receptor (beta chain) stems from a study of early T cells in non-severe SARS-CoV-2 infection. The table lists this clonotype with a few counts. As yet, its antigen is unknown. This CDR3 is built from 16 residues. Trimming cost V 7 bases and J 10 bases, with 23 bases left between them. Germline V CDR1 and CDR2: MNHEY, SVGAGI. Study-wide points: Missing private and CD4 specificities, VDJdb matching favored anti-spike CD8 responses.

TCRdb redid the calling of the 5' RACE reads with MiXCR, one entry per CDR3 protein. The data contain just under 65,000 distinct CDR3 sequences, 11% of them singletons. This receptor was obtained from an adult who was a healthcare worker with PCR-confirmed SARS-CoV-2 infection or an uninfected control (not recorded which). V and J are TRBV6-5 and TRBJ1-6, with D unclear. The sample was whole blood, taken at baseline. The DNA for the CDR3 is TGTGCCAGCATGAATTCTATGAGACTGACAACATCACCCCTCCACTTT. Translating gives CASMNSMRLTTSPLHF.